The clone carrying this T cell receptor delta chain was found a few times. The target antigen is unknown. TCRdb shows a much larger clone's protein in place of this DNA's translation, and the two differ at residue 11, likely through a read error; the protein shown is translated from the DNA. This record belongs to a study of γδ T cells in repeated Plasmodium falciparum infection. Study summary: Sampling occurred at baseline, pre-infection for selected infections, and 21 days post-infection.

Flow sorting of PBMC yielded separate Vgamma9/Vdelta2+ and Vdelta2-negative gammadelta T cell populations for bulk repertoire analysis. Both TRG and TRD chains were sequenced from each sorted sample. TCRdb called clones anew from the multiplex PCR reads with CATT. The table includes 70,000 to 95,000 delta-chain clones, roughly 1.4% detected once. Study outcomes and limitations: Vgamma9/Vdelta2+ repertoires stayed stably polyclonal over time and infection.

With 0 bases removed from V and 0 bases from J, the gap between germline ends came to 26 bases. The CDR3 consists of 21 residues. Germline-derived CDR1 and CDR2 are TSWWSYY and QGS. V and J are TRDV1 and TRDJ1, with D possibly being TRDD2 (5 bases). Here the J gene came from matching the DNA to germline, since TCRdb omits it. The clonotype was recovered from a pool of human donors (malaria-infected and uninfected, not separated). Sequenced input: gamma-delta T cells from blood. CDR3 coding DNA: TGTGCTCTTGGGGAACTCAAACCTTGCCGATCGATCCTAAAGTACACCGATAAACTCATCTTT. It codes for CALGELKPCRSILKYTDKLIF.